What follows are 18 T cell receptor beta chains derived from one specimen sequenced in a study of beta chain features in type 1 diabetes. Every isolated RNA sample was fully reverse transcribed, so sequencing captured expressed TCRB transcripts. The data were produced by immunoSEQ multiplex PCR, yet TCRdb's version contains in-frame clones alone and is incomplete. The sample contains some 190,000 clones, approximately 8.4% of which appear only once. No antigen has been assigned to these receptors. Study-level points and caveats: Shortening that was moderate but significant affected the TCRB CDR3s of Type 1 diabetes patients in all four CD4+ subsets.

Source material: central memory CD4+ T cells from blood. The receptors were gathered from a man between 18 and 35 years old with type 1 diabetes.

The table lists this clone with a few counts. This chain joins TRBV4-1 and TRBJ2-4; tentatively, D is TRBD1 (5 bases). The CDR3 spans 15 residues. Germline assignment: CDR1 MGHRA and CDR2 YSYEKL. Between the trimmed V and J ends, which lost 2 bases and 9 bases, there was a span of 17 bases. The CDR3 region has the DNA TGCGCCAGCAGCCAACATCATTCAGGGTGGGTCATTCAGTACTTC. Residues: CASSQHHSGWVIQYF.

This clone was seen a few times. The V call is TRBV30, the J call TRBJ1-2, with D perhaps matching TRBD1 (5 bases). Trimming removed 8 bases at V and 8 bases at J, with 15 bases between. The length of the CDR3 is 11 residues. The germline V gene has CDR1 GTSNPN and CDR2 SVGIG (reference sequence). CDR3: CARGTAGGYTF. CDR3 DNA: TGTGCCCGGGGGACGGCGGGAGGCTACACCTTC.

This chain joins TRBV18 and TRBJ1-1; possibly TRBD1 for D (6 bases). Germline CDR1 is KGHSH and CDR2 is LQKENI. This CDR3 region has 13 residues. V lost 5 bases, J lost 2 bases, and 9 bases lay in between. As DNA, the CDR3 is TGTGCCAGCTCATCGGACAGAAACACTGAAGCTTTCTTT. Protein product: CASSSDRNTEAFF.

This clone was observed a handful of times. The gene calls are TRBV5-1 and TRBJ2-1; no clear D gene. The CDR3 totals 14 residues. In germline, CDR1 is SGHRS, CDR2 YFSETQ. Trimming removed 4 bases at V and 0 bases at J, with 8 bases between. The CDR3 nucleotides are TGCGCCAGCAGCCGAGAGAGCTCCTACAATGAGCAGTTCTTC. This translates into CASSRESSYNEQFF.

The J gene is TRBJ1-5, the V gene TRBV11-2; TRBD1 matches 7 bases. V shed 2 bases and J 6 bases; nucleotides not matched to a gene: 1. The CDR3 has 13 amino acids. Germline V gene sequence: CDR1 SGHAT, CDR2 FQNNGV. The CDR3: CASSLSGGQPQHF. As DNA, the CDR3 is TGTGCCAGCAGCTTATCAGGGGGTCAGCCCCAGCATTTT.

The gene calls are TRBV11-2 and TRBJ1-3; 8 bases align to TRBD1. The CDR3 is 16 residues long. CDR1 is SGHAT and CDR2 is FQNNGV in the germline V gene. The junction had 14 bases not matched to a gene; V was cut back by 4 bases and J by 9 bases. The CDR3 DNA reads TGTGCCAGCAGCTCCTCGACAGGGGTTCTTCGAAGCACCATATATTTT. Translated: CASSSSTGVLRSTIYF. Looking up the rest from reference TRBV11-2 and TRBJ1-3 gives the full variable domain: EAGVAQSPRYKIIEKRQSVAFWCNPISGHATLYWYQQILGQGPKLLIQFQNNGVVDDSQLPKDRFSAERLKGVDSTLKIQPAKLEDSAVYLCASSSSTGVLRSTIYFGEGSWLTVV.

In its sample, this clone was seen a few times. The DNA for the CDR3 is TGTGCCAGCAGTTTTCAGACATCCTACAATGAGCAGTTCTTC. Protein: CASSFQTSYNEQFF. This rearrangement joins TRBV28 to TRBJ2-1; no clear D gene. V was shortened by 3 bases and J by 1 base, with 7 bases between the two germline ends. The CDR3 consists of 14 residues. Germline CDR1 MDHEN, CDR2 SYDVKM.

This clone came up a few times. The V gene is TRBV7-2, the J gene TRBJ2-5, with 8 bases aligning to TRBD2. Looked up from germline, CDR1 is SGHTA and CDR2 is FQGNSA. CDR3 length equals 15 residues. Germline trimming cut 5 bases from V and 1 base from J; bases unmatched to any gene: 6. The CDR3 loop is CASSEYGGVQETQYF. The DNA for the CDR3 is TGTGCCAGCAGCGAATACGGGGGGGTCCAAGAGACCCAGTACTTC.

The chain couples TRBV19 to TRBJ2-7, with 8 bases lining up with TRBD2. The CDR3 consists of 18 residues. Per the germline V gene, CDR1 is LNHDA and CDR2 is SQIVND (reference sequence). V was clipped by 5 bases and J by 7 bases; unmatched bases: 22. Here the CDR3 DNA reads TGTGCCAGTAGTGCGCCCCGTGAGGGAGCGGGAGCTCGGGGGGAGCAGTACTTC. Translation: CASSAPREGAGARGEQYF.

The table lists this clone with many counts. The rearrangement joins TRBV25-1 to TRBJ2-7, with TRBD1 matching 7 bases. The trim removed 4 bases at V and 5 bases at J, leaving 8 bases unmatched. The CDR3 consists of 14 residues. Germline CDR1 MGHDK, CDR2 SYGVNS. The CDR3 is CASSGAGGVNEQYF. CDR3 nucleotides: TGTGCCAGCAGTGGGGCAGGGGGAGTGAACGAGCAGTACTTC.

A few counts support this clone. CDR3 sequence (DNA): TGTGCCATTGGACAGGGAGATTATGGCTACACCTTC. Protein product: CAIGQGDYGYTF. The chain couples TRBV10-3 to TRBJ1-2; 8 nucleotides match TRBD1. Germline trimming cut 9 bases from V and 5 bases from J; bases unmatched to any gene: 5. Germline V gene sequence: CDR1 ENHRY, CDR2 SYGVKD. The CDR3 has 12 amino acids.

This clone appeared a few times. The V and J genes are TRBV19 and TRBJ1-6; TRBD1 might be the D (5 bases). CDR3 length equals 13 residues. V lost 9 bases and J 7 bases, leaving 13 bases between the germline ends. Germline-derived CDR1 and CDR2 are LNHDA and SQIVND (reference sequence). Written as DNA, the CDR3 is TGTGCCAGCTCTAGCGACAGAAATTCACCCCTCCACTTT. Amino acid sequence: CASSSDRNSPLHF. Filled out from reference TRBV19 and TRBJ1-6, the complete variable domain reads DGGITQSPKYLFRKEGQNVTLSCEQNLNHDAMYWYRQDPGQGLRLIYYSQIVNDFQKGDIAEGYSVSREKKESFPLTVTSAQKNPTAFYLCASSSDRNSPLHFGNGTRLTVT.

This clone was detected only a few times. This sequence joins TRBV6-1 and TRBJ1-1, with 9 bases that match TRBD1. Germline CDR1 reads MNHNS; CDR2 reads SASEGT. Trimming removed 3 bases from V and 9 bases from J; junction bases left unmatched: 11. The CDR3 extends over 15 amino acids. The CDR3 DNA follows: TGTGCCAGCAGTGAGAATATTTGGGGACAGGGACAAGCTTTCTTT. It specifies CASSENIWGQGQAFF.

This clone was detected only a few times. The gene calls are TRBV2 and TRBJ1-4; 10 bases map to TRBD1. V was clipped by 6 bases and J by 5 bases; unmatched bases: 6. Germline V gene lookup returns CDR1 SNHLY and CDR2 FYNNEI. The CDR3 is made up of 15 amino acids. CDR3 residues: CASRDRGSPNEKLFF. The DNA for the CDR3 is TGTGCCAGCAGGGACAGGGGGTCCCCCAATGAAAAACTGTTTTTT.

The chain has TRBV14 and TRBJ1-5; D unresolved. Trimming cost V 4 bases and J 10 bases, with 11 bases left between them. The germline V gene has CDR1 SGHDN and CDR2 FVKESK. This CDR3 spans 12 amino acids. CDR3 DNA: TGTGCCAGCAGCCCCCCCCGCGGACCCCAGCATTTT. This gives the protein CASSPPRGPQHF.

This clone has a count of ten or more. The V gene is TRBV23-1, the J gene TRBJ2-3; 9 nucleotides match TRBD1. TRBV23-1 is classed as an ORF, of uncertain function. The trim removed 6 bases at V and 0 bases at J, leaving 4 bases unmatched. There are 15 residues in the CDR3. CDR3: CASSQGQGSTDTQYF. In nucleotides, the CDR3 is TGCGCCAGCAGCCAGGGACAGGGAAGCACAGATACGCAGTATTTT.

DNA of the CDR3: TGTGCCAGCAGCTTAAGCGAGACCCAGTACTTC. Protein product: CASSLSETQYF. This chain joins TRBV7-2 and TRBJ2-5; D is uncertain. The CDR3 is 11 residues long. Germline V gives CDR1 SGHTA, CDR2 FQGNSA. Trimming took 2 bases from V and 5 from J, leaving 3 bases between them.

The sample holds a few counts of this clone. The chain couples TRBV28 to TRBJ2-1, with a possible D match to TRBD1 (6 bases). V was pared by 11 bases and J by 8 bases, with 40 bases between. CDR3 length equals 20 residues. CDR1 is MDHEN, CDR2 SYDVKM, per germline. The CDR3 reads CAHSSSTHLGRVGALHEQFF. In DNA, the CDR3 is TGTGCCCATAGTTCCTCAACTCACCTGGGGCGGGTGGGGGCACTCCATGAGCAGTTCTTC.